Included here is one T cell receptor (beta chain) sequence, with context. Its antigen is as yet unknown. This sample was taken from a study of beta chain features in type 1 diabetes. At the level of the study: There were some 98 million sorted cells examined across all samples. Regarding the study as a whole: Patients showed naive, central memory and Treg TCRB repertoires that appeared more similar than those of healthy donors. The study notes PCR might favor shorter templates equally in patients and controls. Within each of all four CD4+ subsets, Type 1 diabetes patients had TCRB CDR3s that were moderately but significantly shorter. Insertions at VDJ junctions were less frequent in type 1 diabetes patients. These patients also deleted more nucleotides at the same junctions.

Expressed TCRB transcripts were sequenced, since all the RNA that had been isolated was reverse transcribed. Sequenced by immunoSEQ multiplex PCR; TCRdb stores in-frame clones only, minus some. The table lists about 650,000 clones, about an eighth of them singletons. The sequence was collected from a man aged 30 to 45 with type 1 diabetes. Source material: naive CD4+ T cells from blood.

For the CDR3, the DNA is TGTGCCAGCAGTCCCGGGACAGCGGTTAACTATGGCTACACCTTC. Translating it yields CASSPGTAVNYGYTF. The chain has TRBV6-6 and TRBJ1-2; 7 positions agree with TRBD1. V was clipped by 5 bases and J by 1 base; unmatched bases: 7. The CDR3 length is 15 residues. Germline V gene lookup returns CDR1 MNHNY and CDR2 SVGAGI (reference sequence).